The 24 T cell receptor beta chains below all came from one sample that was sequenced in a study of cytomegalovirus exposure and HLA in healthy donors listed by TCRdb under 2017. Receptor amplification or capture employed the immunoSEQ multiplex PCR assay. The clones in this table, taken by TCRdb from immuneACCESS, are in-frame only. Not every clone is retained; where verified, under half of the shortfall comes from an unresolved V gene, and the cause of the rest is unknown. For this sample the table gives roughly 300,000 clones, of which roughly 90% were detected only once. Together, the top ten hold roughly 0.93% of the sample. The sample comprised PBMCs. The receptors shown here come from a woman between 18 and 29 years old in good health and CMV-seronegative.

V is TRBV5-6 and J is TRBJ2-5, with D perhaps TRBD2 (6 bases). The CDR3 loop spans 16 amino acids. Germline V gives CDR1 SGHDT, CDR2 YYEEEE. The V end lost 5 bases, the J end lost 6 bases, and 23 bases lay between the germline ends. Here the CDR3 DNA reads TGTGCCAGCAGTTTCACCCCGGGACTCCAATTAAAGACCCAGTACTTC. Its translation is CASSFTPGLQLKTQYF.

J is TRBJ2-5 and V is TRBV14; 7 positions agree with TRBD1. Losses at the gene ends were 3 bases for V and 4 bases for J; bases not matched to a gene: 11. The CDR3 is made up of 16 amino acids. In germline, CDR1 is SGHDN, CDR2 FVKESK. The CDR3 loop is CASSQTDRSSAETQYF. The CDR3 DNA reads as TGTGCCAGCAGCCAGACGGACAGGTCCTCAGCAGAGACCCAGTACTTC.

The count of this clone is one. This rearrangement joins TRBV5-1 to TRBJ1-1; possible D gene TRBD1, 5 bases. The CDR3 is 14 residues long. Looked up from germline, CDR1 is SGHRS and CDR2 is YFSETQ. V lost 5 bases and J lost 0, with 11 bases in between. In DNA form, the CDR3 reads TGCGCCAGCAGAAACACGGGGGTGAACACTGAAGCTTTCTTT. The encoded protein is CASRNTGVNTEAFF.

This clone was recorded only once. The chain has TRBV29-1 and TRBJ2-7; 10 bases are shared with TRBD2. CDR3 length: 15 amino acids. CDR1 SQVTM and CDR2 ANQGSEA come from the germline V gene. Losses at the gene ends were 2 bases for V and 2 bases for J; bases not matched to a gene: 6. CDR3 coding DNA: TGCAGCGTTGAAACCCTAGCGGGAGCTACCTACGAGCAGTACTTC. It specifies CSVETLAGATYEQYF.

The V and J genes are TRBV5-1 and TRBJ2-1; 11 positions agree with TRBD2. The CDR3 contains 15 residues. Germline lookup yields CDR1 SGHRS and CDR2 YFSETQ. J gave up 6 bases and V 4 bases, and 6 bases lay outside the gene matches. The CDR3 sequence: CASSATSGVINEQFF. CDR3 DNA sequence: TGCGCCAGCAGCGCGACTAGCGGGGTTATCAATGAGCAGTTCTTC. Together with reference TRBV5-1 and TRBJ2-1, the CDR3 gives the full variable domain: KAGVTQTPRYLIKTRGQQVTLSCSPISGHRSVSWYQQTPGQGLQFLFEYFSETQRNKGNFPGRFSGRQFSNSRSEMNVSTLELGDSALYLCASSATSGVINEQFFGPGTRLTVL.

The chain is built from TRBV6-5 and TRBJ2-1; D unclear. Trimming removed 5 bases at V and 2 bases at J, with 13 bases between. This CDR3 has 15 residues. Germline CDR1 reads MNHEY; CDR2 reads SVGAGI. The DNA for the CDR3 is TGTGCCAGCAGTAACCACTTGTTGCCCTACAATGAGCAGTTCTTC. It yields the protein CASSNHLLPYNEQFF.

The chain employs TRBV5-1 and TRBJ2-1; no clear D gene. Germline values: CDR1 SGHRS, CDR2 YFSETQ. V was pared by 1 base and J by 5 bases, with 13 bases between. There are 15 residues in the CDR3. This CDR3 reads CASSLQVSSNNEQFF. In nucleotides, the CDR3 is TGCGCCAGCAGCTTGCAAGTTAGCTCAAACAATGAGCAGTTCTTC.

The V and J genes are TRBV27 and TRBJ2-3; possibly TRBD2 for D (6 bases). The CDR3 contains 17 residues. Germline V gives CDR1 MNHEY, CDR2 SMNVEV (reference sequence). Trimming took 2 bases from V and 2 from J, leaving 17 bases between them. Here the CDR3 reads CASSLPFGGGFTDTQYF. As DNA, the CDR3 is TGTGCCAGCAGTTTACCATTCGGGGGAGGCTTCACAGATACGCAGTATTTT.

The rearrangement joins TRBV27 to TRBJ1-2; 10 nucleotides match TRBD1. The CDR3 covers 14 residues. V lost 6 bases, J lost 5 bases, and 6 bases stayed unmatched. CDR1 is MNHEY and CDR2 is SMNVEV in the germline V gene (reference sequence). CDR3 residues: CASSMGQGPYGYTF. CDR3 in DNA: TGTGCCAGCAGCATGGGACAGGGGCCTTATGGCTACACCTTC.

This clone was seen a single time. The rearrangement links TRBV2 to TRBJ1-5; D remains ambiguous. V was clipped by 0 bases and J by 4 bases, with 7 bases between them. CDR1 and CDR2 from the germline V gene are SNHLY and FYNNEI. CDR3 length equals 14 residues. The chain's CDR3 is CASSEAGGNQPQHF. CDR3 bases: TGTGCCAGCAGTGAAGCAGGCGGGAATCAGCCCCAGCATTTT.

This clone came up many times. This chain uses TRBV15 with TRBJ1-1, with D unresolved. Germline CDR1 LNHNV, CDR2 YYDKDF (reference sequence). The V end lost 8 bases, the J end lost 6 bases, and 13 bases lay between the germline ends. CDR3 size: 12 residues. In nucleotides, the CDR3 is TGTGCCACCGGCCAGGTGTGGCCTGAAGCTTTCTTT. Translating gives CATGQVWPEAFF.

The rearrangement links TRBV10-3 to TRBJ2-1; D may be TRBD1 (6 bases). The V end was cut by 6 bases, the J end by 7 bases, with 13 bases between. Germline CDR1 and CDR2: ENHRY and SYGVKD. The CDR3 runs to 13 residues. The CDR3: CAIRATGFNEQFF. The CDR3 DNA reads TGTGCCATCAGAGCGACAGGATTTAATGAGCAGTTCTTC.

This rearrangement joins TRBV7-9 to TRBJ2-7, with 7 bases identical to TRBD2. Germline CDR1 and CDR2: SEHNR and FQNEAQ (reference sequence). With V trimmed by 5 bases and J by 3 bases, 7 bases remained unmatched. This CDR3 contains 14 residues. CDR3 coding DNA: TGTGCCAGCAGCCCGGGACTAAGCAGCTACGAGCAGTACTTC. This encodes CASSPGLSSYEQYF.

The chain joins TRBV19 to TRBJ2-7, with 7 nucleotides matching TRBD1. Trimming at V came to 4 bases and at J to 2 bases, leaving 5 bases not matched to a gene. Germline lookup yields CDR1 LNHDA and CDR2 SQIVND (reference sequence). The CDR3 length is 14 residues. CDR3 bases: TGTGCCAGTAGTACCGGGACAGCCCCCTACGAGCAGTACTTC. Protein: CASSTGTAPYEQYF. The full variable domain, in which reference TRBV19 and TRBJ2-7 provide the parts outside the CDR3, is DGGITQSPKYLFRKEGQNVTLSCEQNLNHDAMYWYRQDPGQGLRLIYYSQIVNDFQKGDIAEGYSVSREKKESFPLTVTSAQKNPTAFYLCASSTGTAPYEQYFGPGTRLTVT.

The chain uses TRBV10-3 and TRBJ1-3; D remains unclear. The V gene's germline CDR1 is ENHRY and CDR2 SYGVKD. This CDR3 is 12 amino acids long. V was shortened by 4 bases and J by 4 bases, with 5 bases between the two germline ends. As DNA, the CDR3 is TGTGCCATCAGTGCGGGGGGAAACACCATATATTTT. This encodes CAISAGGNTIYF.

The table lists this clone with a count of one. The chain is built from TRBV4-1 and TRBJ2-5; TRBD1 matches at 12 bases. CDR3 length: 18 residues. V was clipped by 2 bases and J by 0 bases; unmatched bases: 7. Germline assignment: CDR1 MGHRA and CDR2 YSYEKL. CDR3 coding DNA: TGCGCCAGCAGCCAAACCGGGACAGGGGGCTACAACCAAGAGACCCAGTACTTC. This encodes CASSQTGTGGYNQETQYF.

J is TRBJ1-2 and V is TRBV6-5; maybe TRBD1 (5 bases). Trimming stripped 3 bases from V and 5 bases from J, with 19 bases between. CDR3 size: 16 residues. Germline CDR1 and CDR2: MNHEY and SVGAGI. The CDR3 nucleotides are TGTGCCAGCAGTTATTTTGGGGCCGGACATACGTATGGCTACACCTTC. This translates into CASSYFGAGHTYGYTF.

V is TRBV28 and J is TRBJ2-7; no definite D call. CDR1 is MDHEN, CDR2 SYDVKM, per germline. The ends were cut back, 3 bases at V and 1 base at J, with 4 bases in the middle. The CDR3 has 12 residues. CDR3 sequence (DNA): TGTGCCAGCAGTTTTGAGTCCTACGAGCAGTACTTC. Protein sequence: CASSFESYEQYF.

The V gene is TRBV18, the J gene TRBJ1-1; TRBD1 aligns across 9 bases. The CDR3 consists of 15 residues. After removal of 5 bases from V and 5 bases from J, the junction contained 9 bases not matched to a gene. Germline V CDR1 and CDR2: KGHSH, LQKENI. The CDR3: CASSELQGAQTEAFF. The CDR3 region has the DNA TGTGCCAGCTCAGAGTTACAGGGGGCACAGACTGAAGCTTTCTTT.

The genes are TRBV28 and TRBJ1-2, with D perhaps matching TRBD1 (5 bases). Per germline, CDR1 MDHEN and CDR2 SYDVKM. The CDR3 runs 14 residues. V was shortened by 7 bases and J by 4 bases, with 16 bases between the two germline ends. CDR3 residues: CASTYRGPRYGYTF. For the CDR3, the DNA is TGTGCCAGCACTTATAGGGGCCCCCGCTATGGCTACACCTTC.

V and J are TRBV27 and TRBJ2-1; D is uncertain. CDR3 size: 13 residues. V lost 4 bases and J lost 5, with 9 bases in between. Germline CDR1 MNHEY, CDR2 SMNVEV (reference sequence). In DNA form, the CDR3 reads TGTGCCAGCAGTTGGCTCGCGGACAATGAGCAGTTCTTC. Protein product: CASSWLADNEQFF.

The V and J genes are TRBV28 and TRBJ1-1, with D possibly TRBD1 on 6 matching bases. Germline assignment: CDR1 MDHEN and CDR2 SYDVKM. V lost 8 bases to trimming and J lost 5 bases, with 18 bases between them. The CDR3 runs to 14 residues. This CDR3 is CASETPGQGTEAFF. The CDR3 bases are TGTGCCAGCGAGACACCGGGACAAGGTACTGAAGCTTTCTTT.

This chain joins TRBV5-1 and TRBJ1-1, with TRBD1 matching over 10 bases. The CDR3 consists of 15 residues. V lost 7 bases and J lost 4; bases outside the gene matches: 10. Germline V lookup: CDR1 SGHRS, CDR2 YFSETQ. In DNA form, the CDR3 reads TGCGCCAGCTTACCGGGACAGGGGACTTCCACTGAAGCTTTCTTT. It is translated as CASLPGQGTSTEAFF.

The chain combines TRBV5-4 with TRBJ1-1; 11 bases line up with TRBD1. CDR3 length equals 18 residues. Germline CDR1 SGHNT, CDR2 YYREEE (reference sequence). The V segment lost 4 bases and the J segment 1 base; nucleotides outside the gene matches: 12. CDR3 protein: CASSLGQGAPTPNTEAFF. In DNA, the CDR3 is TGTGCCAGCAGCCTAGGACAGGGGGCACCGACCCCGAACACTGAAGCTTTCTTT.